The rows below give T cell receptor beta chains drawn from one sample of a study of shared clonotypes between healthy human individuals. The protocol was immunoSEQ multiplex PCR, while the TCRdb copy is restricted to in-frame clones and leaves out a portion. In the table there are about 460,000 clones, 60% to 80% of which are singletons. The sequenced sample consisted of PBMCs. The receptors here all came from a woman aged 35 to 49 in good health. Some clones in this sample may be carry-over from other donors' samples. CDR3s include the opening cysteine and the closing phenylalanine or tryptophan. The order of the fields is CDR3 protein, CDR3 DNA, V gene, J gene, D gene, clone size. The D gene is left open where the match is weak. The size field is filled for only some rows; it gives once, few, many or a size class.

CDR3: CATRTGYNSPLHF; DNA: TGTGCCACGAGGACAGGATATAATTCACCCCTCCACTTT; V: TRBV15; J: TRBJ1-6; D: TRBD1; size: -
CDR3: CATRTRLADNTGELFF; DNA: TGTGCCACCAGGACTAGACTAGCGGATAACACCGGGGAGCTGTTTTTT; V: TRBV15; J: TRBJ2-2; D: TRBD2; size: -
CDR3: CSVESQPNQPQHF; DNA: TGCAGCGTTGAATCACAGCCTAATCAGCCCCAGCATTTT; V: TRBV29-1; J: TRBJ1-5; D: -; size: -
CDR3: CASSPAGGWNEQFF; DNA: TGTGCCAGCAGCCCAGCGGGAGGATGGAATGAGCAGTTCTTC; V: TRBV9; J: TRBJ2-1; D: TRBD2; size: -
CDR3: CASSGVSDEQFF; DNA: TGCGCCAGCTCAGGTGTTTCGGATGAGCAGTTCTTC; V: TRBV4-1; J: TRBJ2-1; D: -; size: -
CDR3: CASTKIREETQYF; DNA: TGTGCCAGTACCAAGATCCGGGAGGAGACCCAGTACTTC; V: TRBV2; J: TRBJ2-5; D: -; size: -
CDR3: CASSLMGDEQFF; DNA: TGTGCCAGCAGCTTGATGGGGGACGAGCAGTTCTTC; V: TRBV7-9; J: TRBJ2-1; D: -; size: -
CDR3: CASSFRGLTDTQYF; DNA: TGTGCCAGCAGCTTTAGGGGGCTAACAGATACGCAGTATTTT; V: TRBV7-6; J: TRBJ2-3; D: TRBD1; size: -
CDR3: CASSDHPTSTDTQYF; DNA: TGTGCCAGCAGCGACCACCCAACTAGCACAGATACGCAGTATTTT; V: TRBV9; J: TRBJ2-3; D: -; size: -
CDR3: CASSLLLSYRDSDTGELFF; DNA: TGTGCCAGCAGTTTACTCTTATCCTATCGGGACTCAGACACCGGGGAGCTGTTTTTT; V: TRBV27; J: TRBJ2-2; D: -; size: once
CDR3: CASRRRTGELQETQYF; DNA: TGTGCCAGCAGACGACGGACAGGCGAATTACAAGAGACCCAGTACTTC; V: TRBV7-9; J: TRBJ2-5; D: TRBD1; size: many
CDR3: CASSGLAEFQETQYF; DNA: TGTGCCAGCAGTGGGTTAGCGGAGTTCCAAGAGACCCAGTACTTC; V: TRBV7-2; J: TRBJ2-5; D: -; size: -
CDR3: CASSPLGDTSGYTF; DNA: TGTGCCAGTAGTCCCCTCGGGGACACATCTGGCTACACCTTC; V: TRBV19; J: TRBJ1-2; D: -; size: -
CDR3: CASSLEDRGSSTEAFF; DNA: TGTGCCAGCAGCTTAGAGGACAGGGGTAGTAGTACTGAAGCTTTCTTT; V: TRBV7-2; J: TRBJ1-1; D: TRBD1; size: -
CDR3: CASSPTGGYGYTF; DNA: TGTGCCAGCAGCCCCACAGGGGGCTATGGCTACACCTTC; V: TRBV7-9; J: TRBJ1-2; D: TRBD1; size: -
CDR3: CASSLGGTYEQYF; DNA: TGTGCCAGCTCTCTGGGGGGGACCTACGAGCAGTACTTC; V: TRBV18; J: TRBJ2-7; D: TRBD2; size: -
CDR3: CTSSRENQGPDTQYF; DNA: TGCACCAGCAGCCGGGAGAACCAAGGCCCAGATACGCAGTATTTT; V: TRBV1; J: TRBJ2-3; D: -; size: -
CDR3: CASSLAGLLHNTEAFF; DNA: TGCGCCAGCAGCTTGGCGGGACTTCTTCATAACACTGAAGCTTTCTTT; V: TRBV5-1; J: TRBJ1-1; D: -; size: many
CDR3: CASSPRAKEAFF; DNA: TGTGCCAGCAGTCCCCGGGCTAAAGAAGCTTTCTTT; V: TRBV6-5; J: TRBJ1-1; D: -; size: -
CDR3: CASRRTGKTDTQYF; DNA: TGTGCCAGCAGACGGACAGGGAAGACAGATACGCAGTATTTT; V: TRBV7-2; J: TRBJ2-3; D: TRBD1; size: -
CDR3: CASSEEVWVGEQYF; DNA: TGTGCCAGCAGTGAAGAGGTTTGGGTAGGGGAGCAGTACTTC; V: TRBV2; J: TRBJ2-7; D: -; size: -
CDR3: CSARDPDGYTF; DNA: TGCAGTGCTAGAGATCCAGACGGCTACACCTTC; V: TRBV20-1; J: TRBJ1-2; D: -; size: few
CDR3: CAWTRQETRYF; DNA: TGCGCCTGGACAAGACAAGAGACCCGGTACTTC; V: TRBV30; J: TRBJ2-5; D: -; size: once
CDR3: CASSYGDATNEKLFF; DNA: TGTGCCAGCAGTTACGGAGATGCAACTAATGAAAAACTGTTTTTT; V: TRBV6-6; J: TRBJ1-4; D: -; size: -
CDR3: CAWSSRGDYGYTF; DNA: TGTGCCTGGAGTTCCAGGGGGGACTATGGCTACACCTTC; V: TRBV30; J: TRBJ1-2; D: TRBD1; size: -
CDR3: CASSSSGGELFF; DNA: TGTGCCAGCAGCTCATCAGGCGGGGAGCTGTTTTTT; V: TRBV7-6; J: TRBJ2-2; D: -; size: -
CDR3: CASSGWPSNQPQHF; DNA: TGTGCCAGCAGTGGTTGGCCTAGCAATCAGCCCCAGCATTTT; V: TRBV6-5; J: TRBJ1-5; D: -; size: -
CDR3: CASSEVIGETQYF; DNA: TGTGCCAGCAGTGAAGTAATAGGTGAGACCCAGTACTTC; V: TRBV2; J: TRBJ2-5; D: -; size: -
CDR3: CASSKLLEGQDYGYTF; DNA: TGTGCCAGCTCCAAACTTTTAGAAGGGCAGGACTATGGCTACACCTTC; V: TRBV18; J: TRBJ1-2; D: -; size: -
CDR3: CASREFSGTYNEQFF; DNA: TGTGCCAGCAGGGAATTTAGCGGGACCTACAATGAGCAGTTCTTC; V: TRBV27; J: TRBJ2-1; D: TRBD2; size: -
CDR3: CASTQRTGFFVGYTF; DNA: TGTGCCAGTACCCAAAGGACAGGGTTCTTTGTTGGCTACACCTTC; V: TRBV19; J: TRBJ1-2; D: TRBD1; size: many
CDR3: CASSWTSGPYEQYF; DNA: TGTGCCAGCAGTTGGACTAGCGGACCCTACGAGCAGTACTTC; V: TRBV11-2; J: TRBJ2-7; D: TRBD2; size: once
CDR3: CARSLVGVYTGELFF; DNA: TGTGCCAGAAGCTTGGTGGGGGTGTACACCGGGGAGCTGTTTTTT; V: TRBV5-3; J: TRBJ2-2; D: -; size: few
CDR3: CASSQGGYNEQFF; DNA: TGTGCCAGCAGCCAAGGAGGGTACAATGAGCAGTTCTTC; V: TRBV14; J: TRBJ2-1; D: -; size: -
CDR3: CASSKGATNEKLFF; DNA: TGTGCCAGCAGCAAAGGAGCAACTAATGAAAAACTGTTTTTT; V: TRBV5-4; J: TRBJ1-4; D: -; size: -
CDR3: CASSLPAGGNQPQHF; DNA: TGTGCCAGCAGTTTGCCGGCAGGGGGAAATCAGCCCCAGCATTTT; V: TRBV28; J: TRBJ1-5; D: TRBD1; size: -
CDR3: CASSLRGAEGETQYF; DNA: TGTGCCAGCAGCTTACGCGGGGCAGAAGGGGAGACCCAGTACTTC; V: TRBV11-2; J: TRBJ2-5; D: -; size: many
CDR3: CASSKPSSYEQYF; DNA: TGTGCCAGCAGCAAACCGAGCTCCTACGAGCAGTACTTC; V: TRBV21-1; J: TRBJ2-7; D: -; size: -
CDR3: CAWSAAAEYGEQFF; DNA: TGTGCCTGGAGCGCCGCCGCGGAATATGGGGAGCAGTTCTTC; V: TRBV30; J: TRBJ2-1; D: -; size: -
CDR3: CASSPRQGRVYGYTF; DNA: TGTGCCAGCAGCCCCCGACAGGGACGGGTCTATGGCTACACCTTC; V: TRBV9; J: TRBJ1-2; D: TRBD1; size: few